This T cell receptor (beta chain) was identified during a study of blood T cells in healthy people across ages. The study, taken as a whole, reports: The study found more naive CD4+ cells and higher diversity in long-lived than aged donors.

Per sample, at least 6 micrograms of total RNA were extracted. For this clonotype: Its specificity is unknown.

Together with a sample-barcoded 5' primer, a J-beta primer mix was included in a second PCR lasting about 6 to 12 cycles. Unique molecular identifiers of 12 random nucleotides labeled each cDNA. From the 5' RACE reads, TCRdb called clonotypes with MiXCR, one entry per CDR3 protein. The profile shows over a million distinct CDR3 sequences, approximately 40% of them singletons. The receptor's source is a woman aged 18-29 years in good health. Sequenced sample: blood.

The CDR3 DNA sequence: TGTGCCAGCAATGCGGAGCGTGCTTTCTTT. Amino acids: CASNAERAFF. V gene TRBV6-1 combines with J gene TRBJ1-1, with unresolved D. CDR1 and CDR2 from the germline V gene are MNHNS and SASEGT. CDR3 size: 10 residues. V gave up 7 bases and J gave up 11 bases, with 11 bases separating them.